The 32 T cell receptor beta chains reported below all come from one sample, sequenced in a study of CD8 T cells in Susac syndrome. Random-hexamer reverse transcription was applied to about 0.45 to 1 ug RNA. One entry per CDR3 protein, called by TCRdb with MiXCR from the immunoSEQ multiplex PCR reads. The sample comprises 73,000 or so distinct CDR3 sequences, approximately 94% of which are singletons, and around 0.4% rests with the top ten. Sample: CD8+ T cells from PBMCs. The source of these receptors is a human donor with multiple sclerosis.

The CDR3 sequence: CASSVVEAISGNTIYF. The CDR3 DNA reads as TGTGCCAGCAGCGTAGTCGAGGCCATCTCTGGAAACACCATATATTTT. The gene calls are TRBV9 and TRBJ1-3; no firm D call. CDR1 and CDR2 (germline): SGDLS, YYNGEE. The CDR3 loop spans 16 amino acids. The germline V and J ends were trimmed by 0 bases and 0 bases, with 10 bases remaining between them.

This clonotype was observed a few times. The chain employs TRBV4-2 and TRBJ2-7; 16 nucleotides match TRBD2. Trimming removed 4 bases from V and 12 bases from J; junction bases left unmatched: 6. The germline gives CDR1 LGHNA, CDR2 YNFKEQ. The length of the CDR3 is 14 residues. CDR3 nucleotide sequence: TGTGCCAGCAGCCCGGGACTAGCGGGAGGGCCGGGGTACTTC. This encodes CASSPGLAGGPGYF.

The V call is TRBV29-1, the J call TRBJ2-7; TRBD1 might be the D (6 bases). The CDR3 is 13 amino acids. CDR1 is SQVTM and CDR2 is ANQGSEA in the germline V gene. V dropped 5 bases and J dropped 6 bases, with 17 bases sitting between them. Here the CDR3 reads CSVSPGPGAEQYF. As DNA, the CDR3 is TGCAGCGTTTCCCCGGGCCCAGGGGCCGAGCAGTACTTC.

The V gene is TRBV28, the J gene TRBJ1-3; D remains unclear. The CDR3 totals 12 residues. Looked up from germline, CDR1 is MDHEN and CDR2 is SYDVKM. Trimming took 6 bases from V and 8 from J, leaving 11 bases between them. The CDR3 loop is CASSFEIDTIYF. Here the CDR3 DNA reads TGTGCCAGCAGCTTCGAGATAGACACCATATATTTT. Drawing the rest from reference TRBV28 and TRBJ1-3, the complete variable domain is DVKVTQSSRYLVKRTGEKVFLECVQDMDHENMFWYRQDPGLGLRLIYFSYDVKMKEKGDIPEGYSVSREKKERFSLILESASTNQTSMYLCASSFEIDTIYFGEGSWLTVV.

The CDR3 DNA follows: TGTGCCAGCAGCTTAGGCCAGGGCTCTGAAGCTTTCTTT. It yields the protein CASSLGQGSEAFF. This chain joins TRBV13 and TRBJ1-1, with D perhaps TRBD1 (5 bases). This CDR3 contains 13 residues. CDR1 is PRHDT and CDR2 is FYEKMQ in the germline V gene (reference sequence). Trimming removed 0 bases at V and 6 bases at J, with 8 bases between. Combining the CDR3 with reference TRBV13 and TRBJ1-1 gives the whole variable domain AAGVIQSPRHLIKEKRETATLKCYPIPRHDTVYWYQQGPGQDPQFLISFYEKMQSDKGSIPDRFSAQQFSDYHSELNMSSLELGDSALYFCASSLGQGSEAFFGQGTRLTVV.

This clonotype was detected only once. This rearrangement joins TRBV29-1 to TRBJ1-1; D gene ambiguous. The CDR3 has 10 residues. The V end was cut by 4 bases, the J end by 3 bases, with 3 bases between. The V gene's germline CDR1 is SQVTM and CDR2 ANQGSEA. The CDR3 reads CSVVYTEAFF. The CDR3 DNA is TGCAGCGTTGTATACACTGAAGCTTTCTTT.

The genes are TRBV29-1 and TRBJ2-4; D perhaps matches TRBD1 (5 bases). V was shortened by 5 bases and J by 5 bases, with 7 bases between the two germline ends. Looked up from germline, CDR1 is SQVTM and CDR2 is ANQGSEA. There are 11 residues in the CDR3. CDR3 loop: CSVIQENIQYF. Written as DNA, the CDR3 is TGCAGCGTTATACAGGAAAACATTCAGTACTTC.

The chain combines TRBV9 with TRBJ2-7; 7 bases line up with TRBD2. The CDR3 is 15 amino acids. V dropped 4 bases and J dropped 4; count of bases not matched to a gene: 11. CDR1 and CDR2 from the germline V gene are SGDLS and YYNGEE. CDR3 residues: CASSPGERGSYEQYF. The CDR3 DNA reads as TGTGCCAGCAGCCCGGGGGAGCGGGGAAGTTACGAGCAGTACTTC.

The genes are TRBV7-8 and TRBJ1-5; D gene ambiguous. V lost 1 base and J 0 bases, leaving 10 bases between the germline ends. This CDR3 region has 16 residues. Germline V CDR1 and CDR2: SGHVS, FQNEAQ. This CDR3 is CASSLVLPNSNQPQHF. Here the CDR3 DNA reads TGTGCCAGCAGCTTAGTTCTTCCTAATAGCAATCAGCCCCAGCATTTT.

V gene TRBV12-3 or TRBV12-4 combines with J gene TRBJ1-1; the D is unclear. Trimming shortened V by 4 bases and J by 11 bases, and 14 bases separated the two germline ends. The CDR3 extends over 12 amino acids. The CDR3 is CASSYIPPEAFF. The CDR3 DNA follows: TGTGCCAGCAGTTATATTCCTCCCGAGGCTTTCTTT.

This clonotype was recorded once. V usage is TRBV30 and J usage is TRBJ2-1; a weak D match, TRBD2 (5 bases). Trimming took off 0 bases at V and 10 bases at J, with 7 bases between the two ends. CDR3 size: 11 residues. Germline loops: CDR1 GTSNPN, CDR2 SVGIG (reference sequence). The CDR3 DNA sequence: TGTGCCTGGAGTGTGATAGCGGAGCAGTTCTTC. This gives the protein CAWSVIAEQFF.

This clonotype has a single count. The V and J genes are TRBV7-9 and TRBJ1-2; no clear D. The CDR3 sequence is 17 residues long. CDR1 SEHNR and CDR2 FQNEAQ come from the germline V gene (reference sequence). The germline V and J ends were trimmed by 1 base and 0 bases, with 15 bases remaining between them. CDR3 sequence reads: CASSLVRTVEANYGYTF. The CDR3 region has the DNA TGTGCCAGCAGCTTAGTGAGAACAGTCGAAGCTAACTATGGCTACACCTTC. Based on the CDR3 plus reference TRBV7-9 and TRBJ1-2, the full variable domain is DTGVSQNPRHKITKRGQNVTFRCDPISEHNRLYWYRQTLGQGPEFLTYFQNEAQLEKSRLLSDRFSAERPKGSFSTLEIQRTEQGDSAMYLCASSLVRTVEANYGYTFGSGTRLTVV.

The chain combines TRBV6-5 with TRBJ2-6, with unresolved D. V lost 0 bases to trimming and J lost 0 bases, with 3 bases between them. The CDR3 consists of 15 residues. Germline loops: CDR1 MNHEY, CDR2 SVGAGI. The chain's CDR3 is CASSYSVSGANVLTF. The CDR3 DNA reads TGTGCCAGCAGTTACTCGGTCTCTGGGGCCAACGTCCTGACTTTC.

Here the CDR3 reads CATSGLKGESGSSGNEQFF. The CDR3 nucleotides are TGTGCCACCAGTGGCTTGAAGGGGGAAAGCGGGAGTTCGGGTAATGAGCAGTTCTTC. This chain connects TRBV24-1 to TRBJ2-1; 8 bases are a match to TRBD2. The ends lost 5 bases at V and 7 bases at J; junction bases unmatched: 21. The CDR3 length is 19 residues. The germline V gene has CDR1 KGHDR and CDR2 SFDVKD.

This clonotype has just one count. The V call is TRBV13, the J call TRBJ2-4, with D possibly matching TRBD2 (7 bases). Germline CDR1 PRHDT, CDR2 FYEKMQ (reference sequence). The CDR3 is 14 residues long. V gave up 4 bases and J gave up 6 bases, with 13 bases separating them. CDR3 residues: CASSSGGGGNIQYF. CDR3 nucleotides: TGTGCCAGCAGCTCCGGGGGAGGGGGAAACATTCAGTACTTC.

This rearrangement joins TRBV3-1 to TRBJ1-2, with a tentative D call TRBD1 (6 bases). V was trimmed by 0 bases and J by 13 bases, leaving 24 bases between them. CDR3 length equals 16 residues. Germline CDR1 reads LGHDT; CDR2 reads YNNKEL (reference sequence). In nucleotides, the CDR3 is TGTGCCAGCAGCCAAGATGGCCGGACAGAGTATAGCTGGAGCACCTTC. Translated, it gives CASSQDGRTEYSWSTF.

V is TRBV30 and J is TRBJ2-4, with 11 bases fitting TRBD1. Germline V CDR1 and CDR2: GTSNPN, SVGIG (reference sequence). CDR3 length: 15 amino acids. Germline trimming cut 0 bases from V and 6 bases from J; bases unmatched to any gene: 4. The CDR3 loop is CAWSVGQGETNIQYF. The CDR3 DNA is TGTGCCTGGAGTGTGGGACAGGGGGAGACAAACATTCAGTACTTC.

This chain connects TRBV20-1 to TRBJ2-7; TRBD1 matches 7 bases. V gave up 5 bases and J gave up 7 bases; unmatched junction bases: 8. CDR3 size: 12 residues. Germline-derived CDR1 and CDR2 are DFQATT and SNEGSKA (reference sequence). CDR3 in amino acids: CSASLTGLEQYF. The CDR3 DNA reads as TGCAGTGCTTCCCTGACAGGGTTAGAGCAGTACTTC.

The chain is built from TRBV19 and TRBJ2-1; 7 bases align to TRBD2. In germline, CDR1 is LNHDA, CDR2 SQIVND (reference sequence). The CDR3 extends over 16 amino acids. V lost 5 bases, J lost 2 bases, and 9 bases stayed unmatched. The CDR3: CASSFWLAETYNEQFF. The CDR3 DNA sequence: TGTGCCAGTAGTTTTTGGCTAGCGGAGACCTACAATGAGCAGTTCTTC.

The chain recombines TRBV29-1 with TRBJ1-1; D not certain. Trimming cost V 7 bases and J 2 bases, with 5 bases left between them. The length of the CDR3 is 10 residues. The germline V gene has CDR1 SQVTM and CDR2 ANQGSEA. This CDR3 reads CSGANTEAFF. The CDR3 DNA is TGCAGCGGCGCAAACACTGAAGCTTTCTTT.

This chain connects TRBV20-1 to TRBJ2-1, with 7 bases matching TRBD2. This CDR3 spans 13 amino acids. J lost 4 bases, V lost 6 bases, and 6 bases had no gene match. Germline lookup yields CDR1 DFQATT and CDR2 SNEGSKA (reference sequence). CDR3 loop: CSASGTDYNEQFF. Here the CDR3 DNA reads TGCAGTGCGAGCGGGACGGATTACAATGAGCAGTTCTTC.

The chain links TRBV6-6 to TRBJ2-5; no reliable D call. CDR3 size: 13 residues. V shed 4 bases and J shed 5 bases, with 11 bases lying between them. Germline V gives CDR1 MNHNY, CDR2 SVGAGI (reference sequence). The CDR3: CASSSTRAETQYF. The CDR3 bases are TGTGCCAGCAGTTCGACCCGGGCGGAGACCCAGTACTTC.

The CDR3 sequence is CASRKTENTEAFF. The CDR3 nucleotides are TGTGCCAGCAGGAAGACAGAGAACACTGAAGCTTTCTTT. The chain employs TRBV25-1 and TRBJ1-1; tentative D call: TRBD1 (5 bases). Trimming shortened V by 6 bases and J by 1 base, and 9 bases separated the two germline ends. Germline CDR1 and CDR2: MGHDK and SYGVNS. There are 13 residues in the CDR3. Together with reference TRBV25-1 and TRBJ1-1, the CDR3 gives the full variable domain: EADIYQTPRYLVIGTGKKITLECSQTMGHDKMYWYQQDPGMELHLIHYSYGVNSTEKGDLSSESTVSRIRTEHFPLTLESARPSHTSQYLCASRKTENTEAFFGQGTRLTVV.

The V call is TRBV5-1, the J call TRBJ2-7; 10 nucleotides align to TRBD1. The CDR3 extends over 15 amino acids. V lost 1 base to trimming and J lost 2 bases; unmatched junction nucleotides: 3. In germline, CDR1 is SGHRS, CDR2 YFSETQ. As DNA, the CDR3 is TGCGCCAGCAGCTTGCGCGGACAGGGGGCCTACGAGCAGTACTTC. It yields the protein CASSLRGQGAYEQYF.

The rearrangement joins TRBV4-3 to TRBJ2-2, with D unclear. The CDR3 covers 14 residues. V was cut by 0 bases and J by 4 bases, with 6 bases left in between. CDR1 is LGHNA and CDR2 is YSLEER in the germline V gene. The CDR3 reads CASSQETGTGELFF. Here the CDR3 DNA reads TGCGCCAGCAGCCAAGAAACCGGCACCGGGGAGCTGTTTTTT.

The V and J genes are TRBV5-6 and TRBJ2-2; D might be TRBD1 (5 bases). Between the trimmed V and J ends, which lost 4 bases and 9 bases, there was a span of 10 bases. Germline CDR1 is SGHDT and CDR2 is YYEEEE. The CDR3 contains 12 residues. CDR3 nucleotides: TGTGCCAGCAGCCATCAGGGTTGGGAGCTGTTTTTT. It translates to CASSHQGWELFF.

This chain connects TRBV9 to TRBJ2-2; TRBD1 agrees at 8 bases. Germline trimming cut 3 bases from V and 0 bases from J; bases unmatched to any gene: 4. CDR1 and CDR2 (germline): SGDLS, YYNGEE. The CDR3 covers 16 residues. CDR3 nucleotide sequence: TGTGCCAGCAGCGGAGGGACAGGCGCGAACACCGGGGAGCTGTTTTTT. This translates into CASSGGTGANTGELFF.

The chain links TRBV11-2 to TRBJ2-7; D unresolved. Trimming removed 4 bases from V and 0 bases from J, with 13 bases in between. The CDR3 totals 15 residues. In germline, CDR1 is SGHAT, CDR2 FQNNGV. The CDR3 nucleotides are TGTGCCAGCAGCTCTATTTCAGCCGCCTCCTACGAGCAGTACTTC. It codes for CASSSISAASYEQYF.

This chain links TRBV6-5 with TRBJ1-2, with a possible D match to TRBD1 (5 bases). The CDR3 contains 14 residues. From germline, CDR1 is MNHEY and CDR2 SVGAGI. V lost 6 bases, J lost 5 bases, and 16 bases lay in between. The CDR3 bases are TGTGCCAGCAGCCAGAGGGGAACTCTATATGGCTACACCTTC. This encodes CASSQRGTLYGYTF.

The CDR3: CASSFSGGENTGELFF. The CDR3 bases are TGCGCCAGCAGCTTTAGCGGGGGGGAGAACACCGGGGAGCTGTTTTTT. The chain joins TRBV5-1 to TRBJ2-2, with 11 bases aligning to TRBD2. The J segment lost 1 base and the V segment lost 2 bases, leaving 1 base of the junction unmatched. This CDR3 comprises 16 residues. Germline V CDR1 and CDR2: SGHRS, YFSETQ.

V and J are TRBV14 and TRBJ2-5, with D perhaps TRBD2 (6 bases). V was trimmed by 1 base and J by 4 bases, leaving 10 bases between them. From germline, CDR1 is SGHDN and CDR2 FVKESK. This CDR3 spans 14 amino acids. CDR3 coding DNA: TGTGCCAGCAGCCAAGGGGGGGTCCTAGAGACCCAGTACTTC. This codes for CASSQGGVLETQYF. Full variable domain (missing parts from reference TRBV14 and TRBJ2-5): EAGVTQFPSHSVIEKGQTVTLRCDPISGHDNLYWYRRVMGKEIKFLLHFVKESKQDESGMPNNRFLAERTGGTYSTLKVQPAELEDSGVYFCASSQGGVLETQYFGPGTRLLVL.

This sequence joins TRBV29-1 and TRBJ2-1; TRBD2 matches 13 bases. The V and J ends lost 1 base and 8 bases, in that order; junction bases with no gene match: 5. Germline assignment: CDR1 SQVTM and CDR2 ANQGSEA. The CDR3 has 15 amino acids. The CDR3 region is CSVEGTSGSADEQFF. Here the CDR3 DNA reads TGCAGCGTTGAAGGGACTAGCGGGAGTGCGGATGAGCAGTTCTTC.